This TCR beta chain is drawn from a study of technical replicates of blood from a few donors. The method was immunoSEQ multiplex PCR; TCRdb's version includes in-frame clones alone and lacks a portion of them. The profile shows roughly 97,000 clones, 96% of them singletons. From germline, CDR1 is MNHNS and CDR2 SASEGT. Trimming left V 9 bases short and J 1 base short, with 9 bases between. The CDR3 is 13 residues long. The material sequenced was T cells isolated from PBMCs. This chain joins TRBV6-1 and TRBJ2-2; D unclear. This TCR was recovered from a human donor in good health. This CDR3 reads CASLPGNTGELFF. In nucleotides, the CDR3 is TGTGCCAGTTTGCCGGGGAACACCGGGGAGCTGTTTTTT.